One sample yielded the 15 T cell receptor beta chains listed below, sequenced in a study of blood T cell repertoires in COVID-19. Assay: immunoSEQ multiplex PCR; the TCRdb copy retains only in-frame clones and omits some. The data hold over 150,000 clones, with more than 85% observed a single time. Sample: peripheral blood. Receptors were obtained from a man between 60 and 75 years old with COVID-19, enrolled during active disease.

The chain uses TRBV16 and TRBJ1-6; TRBD1 matches at 8 bases. V was pared by 0 bases and J by 10 bases, with 5 bases of the junction left unmatched. Per the germline V gene, CDR1 is KGHSY and CDR2 is FQNENV. The CDR3 has 15 residues. CDR3 loop: CASSQSDRVRSPLHF. Written as DNA, the CDR3 is TGTGCCAGCAGCCAATCGGACAGGGTGCGGTCACCCCTCCACTTT.

The chain uses TRBV20-1 and TRBJ1-2, with 9 nucleotides matching TRBD1. With V trimmed by 3 bases and J by 2 bases, 7 bases remained unmatched. Germline V gene data show CDR1 as DFQATT and CDR2 as SNEGSKA (reference sequence). The CDR3 runs to 15 residues. The CDR3 DNA is TGCAGTGCTAGTCCCGGACAGGGGATAAACTATGGCTACACCTTC. It specifies CSASPGQGINYGYTF.

This rearrangement joins TRBV18 to TRBJ1-1; no reliable D call. Germline loops: CDR1 KGHSH, CDR2 LQKENI. The CDR3 contains 17 residues. V was trimmed by 2 bases and J by 5 bases, leaving 21 bases between them. CDR3 in amino acids: CASSPLGVFGKRTEAFF. CDR3 sequence (DNA): TGTGCCAGCTCACCATTAGGCGTTTTCGGGAAAAGGACTGAAGCTTTCTTT.

V gene TRBV4-1 combines with J gene TRBJ1-1, with D hard to call. V lost 1 base, J lost 1 base, and 10 bases lay in between. Looked up from germline, CDR1 is MGHRA and CDR2 is YSYEKL. The CDR3 spans 15 residues. CDR3: CASSQATTTNTEAFF. The CDR3 DNA sequence: TGCGCCAGCAGCCAAGCTACGACTACGAACACTGAAGCTTTCTTT.

This clone was counted a few times. The chain joins TRBV7-2 to TRBJ1-6; no firm D call. V was pared by 2 bases and J by 6 bases, with 11 bases between. The CDR3 consists of 15 residues. Germline lookup yields CDR1 SGHTA and CDR2 FQGNSA. The DNA of the CDR3 is TGTGCCAGCAGCTTACTGGGCCTAACTAATTCACCCCTCCACTTT. Translation: CASSLLGLTNSPLHF.

The V and J genes are TRBV9 and TRBJ1-2; possible D gene TRBD1, 5 bases. The CDR3 runs 13 residues. Per the germline V gene, CDR1 is SGDLS and CDR2 is YYNGEE. V shed 4 bases and J shed 7 bases, with 14 bases lying between them. This chain's CDR3 is CASSQGTARGYTF. Here the CDR3 DNA reads TGTGCCAGCAGCCAGGGTACCGCTCGTGGCTACACCTTC. The full variable domain, with the rest looked up from reference TRBV9 and TRBJ1-2, is DSGVTQTPKHLITATGQRVTLRCSPRSGDLSVYWYQQSLDQGLQFLIQYYNGEERAKGNILERFSAQQFPDLHSELNLSSLELGDSALYFCASSQGTARGYTFGSGTRLTVV.

The genes are TRBV7-9 and TRBJ1-2; D gene uncertain. Germline CDR1 and CDR2: SEHNR and FQNEAQ (reference sequence). The CDR3 contains 15 residues. V shed 2 bases and J shed 4 bases, with 14 bases lying between them. Here the CDR3 reads CASSLLAAQIYGYTF. Written as DNA, the CDR3 is TGTGCCAGCAGCTTACTAGCAGCACAGATCTATGGCTACACCTTC.

The rearrangement links TRBV9 to TRBJ2-2; a possible D gene is TRBD1 (5 bases). This CDR3 spans 15 amino acids. V was clipped by 0 bases and J by 7 bases, with 13 bases between them. CDR1 and CDR2 (germline): SGDLS, YYNGEE. In nucleotides, the CDR3 is TGTGCCAGCAGCGTAGCCACAGGTTTAAACGGGGAGCTGTTTTTT. Residues: CASSVATGLNGELFF.

The rearrangement joins TRBV11-3 to TRBJ1-4; D is unclear. The CDR3 runs to 15 residues. The V gene's germline CDR1 is SGHNT and CDR2 YENEEA. V was clipped by 1 base and J by 4 bases, with 10 bases between them. CDR3 in DNA: TGTGCCAGCAGCTTAGTGGCAGGATATAATGAAAAACTGTTTTTT. It specifies CASSLVAGYNEKLFF.

This chain uses TRBV12-3 or TRBV12-4 with TRBJ2-7; D not resolved. Trimming cost V 3 bases and J 4 bases, with 4 bases left between them. The CDR3 sequence is 11 residues long. As DNA, the CDR3 is TGTGCCAGCAGTTTTCAGTACGAGCAGTACTTC. Residues: CASSFQYEQYF.

This chain links TRBV4-2 with TRBJ2-5, with 9 bases aligning to TRBD2. Germline V gives CDR1 LGHNA, CDR2 YNFKEQ. This CDR3 contains 15 residues. V lost 3 bases, J lost 1 base, and 3 bases stayed unmatched. This CDR3 reads CASSHPAGGQETQYF. CDR3 nucleotides: TGTGCCAGCAGCCATCCAGCGGGGGGCCAAGAGACCCAGTACTTC.

This chain joins TRBV5-1 and TRBJ2-7, with 9 bases fitting TRBD1. Germline lookup yields CDR1 SGHRS and CDR2 YFSETQ. The V and J ends lost 7 bases and 3 bases, in that order; junction bases with no gene match: 2. This CDR3 spans 12 amino acids. The DNA of the CDR3 is TGCGCCAGCGGGACAGGGAACTACGAGCAGTACTTC. It yields the protein CASGTGNYEQYF.

The rearrangement uses TRBV29-1 and TRBJ2-7; 8 bases match TRBD1. The V gene's germline CDR1 is SQVTM and CDR2 ANQGSEA. V trimming: 7 bases; J trimming: 5 bases; junction bases outside the gene matches: 4. This CDR3 region has 11 residues. CDR3 sequence: CSAWTGNEQYF. For the CDR3, the DNA is TGCAGCGCTTGGACAGGGAACGAGCAGTACTTC.

J is TRBJ1-2 and V is TRBV3-1 (or the pseudogene TRBV3-2), with 7 positions matching TRBD1. After removal of 4 bases from V and 3 bases from J, the junction contained 5 bases not matched to a gene. The germline CDR1 and CDR2 sequences are LGHDT and YNNKEL (reference sequence). The CDR3 covers 14 residues. The DNA of the CDR3 is TGTGCCAGCAGCCTCCGGGACAGAGACTATGGCTACACCTTC. This sequence encodes CASSLRDRDYGYTF.

The V call is TRBV6-5, the J call TRBJ1-2; D may be TRBD1 (6 bases). The germline CDR1 and CDR2 sequences are MNHEY and SVGAGI. Trimming cost V 4 bases and J 3 bases, with 9 bases left between them. The length of the CDR3 is 13 residues. The CDR3: CASSLQGDYGYTF. For the CDR3, the DNA is TGTGCCAGCAGTTTACAGGGAGACTATGGCTACACCTTC.